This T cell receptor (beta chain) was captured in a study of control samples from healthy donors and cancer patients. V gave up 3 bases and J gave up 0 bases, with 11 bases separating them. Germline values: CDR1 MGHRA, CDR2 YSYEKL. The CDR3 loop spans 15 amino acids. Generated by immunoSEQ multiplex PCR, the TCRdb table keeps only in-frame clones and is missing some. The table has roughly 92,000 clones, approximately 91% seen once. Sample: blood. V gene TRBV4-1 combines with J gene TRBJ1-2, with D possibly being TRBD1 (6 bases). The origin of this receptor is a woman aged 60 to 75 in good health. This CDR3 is CASSQRGATNYGYTF. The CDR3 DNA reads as TGCGCCAGCAGCCAGAGGGGGGCGACTAACTATGGCTACACCTTC.